The 9 T cell receptor beta chains below were found in one sample sequenced in a study of CD8+ T cells in alopecia areata. Extraction and reverse transcription of RNA yielded cDNA as the sequencing template. Here immunoSEQ multiplex PCR was the method, and the copy in TCRdb shows in-frame clones only, minus some. The sample has 95,000 to 110,000 clones; 80% to 85% are singletons. Treatment described: oral pan-JAK inhibitor, 5-10 mg twice daily. Sequencing used CD8+ T cells sorted from blood, obtained at week 24, from a patient treated with tofacitinib. The receptors shown here come from a human donor with alopecia areata.

The J gene is TRBJ2-7, the V gene TRBV5-6, with a weak D call TRBD1 (6 bases). V was clipped by 4 bases and J by 0 bases, with 14 bases between them. This CDR3 has 15 residues. The germline CDR1 and CDR2 sequences are SGHDT and YYEEEE. CDR3 bases: TGTGCCAGCAGCCAGACAGGACTGGCCTCCTACGAGCAGTACTTC. Residues: CASSQTGLASYEQYF.

The chain joins TRBV12-5 to TRBJ1-2, with 7 bases aligning to TRBD1. Germline CDR1 is LGHNT and CDR2 is FRNRAP. This CDR3 is built from 17 residues. J gave up 3 bases and V 3 bases, and 13 bases lay outside the gene matches. The chain's CDR3 is CASGFSVLTGRDYGYTF. In DNA, the CDR3 is TGTGCTAGTGGTTTTAGCGTACTGACAGGGCGGGACTATGGCTACACCTTC.

This clone was recorded only once. The rearrangement joins TRBV27 to TRBJ2-2; D unclear. V gave up 4 bases and J gave up 0 bases, with 6 bases separating them. CDR1 MNHEY and CDR2 SMNVEV come from the germline V gene (reference sequence). The CDR3 totals 14 residues. CDR3 in DNA: TGTGCCAGCAGTTCCGCCACGAACACCGGGGAGCTGTTTTTT. Translation: CASSSATNTGELFF.

CDR3 sequence (DNA): TGTGCCAGCAGTGATTTGGCGGTCTATGAGCAGTTCTTC. Translated: CASSDLAVYEQFF. This rearrangement joins TRBV2 to TRBJ2-1, with no clear D. Germline lookup yields CDR1 SNHLY and CDR2 FYNNEI. This CDR3 spans 13 amino acids. V was pared by 3 bases and J by 8 bases, with 11 bases between.

This clone has only a few counts. The chain carries TRBV7-2 and TRBJ2-1; TRBD1 is a possible D gene (7 bases). Germline V gene data show CDR1 as SGHTA and CDR2 as FQGNSA. This CDR3 region has 14 residues. V was trimmed by 8 bases and J by 4 bases, leaving 15 bases between them. CDR3 sequence: CASLPGGLYNEQFF. DNA for the CDR3: TGTGCCAGCCTCCCAGGGGGGCTATACAATGAGCAGTTCTTC.

The chain recombines TRBV5-1 with TRBJ2-2, with 7 bases aligning to TRBD1. This CDR3 spans 15 amino acids. Unmatched junction bases numbered 5, after V lost 2 bases and J lost 4 bases. CDR1 is SGHRS, CDR2 YFSETQ, per germline. DNA of the CDR3: TGCGCCAGCAGCTTACGACCAGGGGGCACCGGGGAGCTGTTTTTT. Translating it yields CASSLRPGGTGELFF.

The chain joins TRBV5-1 to TRBJ2-5, with D perhaps matching TRBD1 or TRBD2 (5 bases each). This CDR3 is 13 amino acids long. CDR1 and CDR2 from the germline V gene are SGHRS and YFSETQ. Trimming cost V 1 base and J 5 bases, with 9 bases left between them. The chain's CDR3 is CASSLRGRETQYF. CDR3 DNA: TGCGCCAGCAGCTTGCGGGGCAGGGAGACCCAGTACTTC. The full variable domain, in which reference TRBV5-1 and TRBJ2-5 provide the parts outside the CDR3, is KAGVTQTPRYLIKTRGQQVTLSCSPISGHRSVSWYQQTPGQGLQFLFEYFSETQRNKGNFPGRFSGRQFSNSRSEMNVSTLELGDSALYLCASSLRGRETQYFGPGTRLLVL.

The rearrangement uses TRBV5-5 and TRBJ1-2, with D hard to call. CDR1 is SGHKS and CDR2 is YYEKEE in the germline V gene (reference sequence). V gave up 1 base and J gave up 4 bases, with 11 bases separating them. This CDR3 has 14 amino acids. CDR3 bases: TGTGCCAGCAGCTTGCTTGAGCTTTTCTATGGCTACACCTTC. It encodes CASSLLELFYGYTF.

This sequence joins TRBV27 and TRBJ2-1; 7 bases align to TRBD1. Germline CDR1 MNHEY, CDR2 SMNVEV (reference sequence). The V gene end was trimmed by 6 bases and the J gene end by 5 bases; junction bases not matched to a gene: 10. The CDR3 totals 15 residues. The CDR3 nucleotides read TGTGCCAGCAGCAATACAGGGGACGGTAACAATGAGCAGTTCTTC. Its protein is CASSNTGDGNNEQFF.